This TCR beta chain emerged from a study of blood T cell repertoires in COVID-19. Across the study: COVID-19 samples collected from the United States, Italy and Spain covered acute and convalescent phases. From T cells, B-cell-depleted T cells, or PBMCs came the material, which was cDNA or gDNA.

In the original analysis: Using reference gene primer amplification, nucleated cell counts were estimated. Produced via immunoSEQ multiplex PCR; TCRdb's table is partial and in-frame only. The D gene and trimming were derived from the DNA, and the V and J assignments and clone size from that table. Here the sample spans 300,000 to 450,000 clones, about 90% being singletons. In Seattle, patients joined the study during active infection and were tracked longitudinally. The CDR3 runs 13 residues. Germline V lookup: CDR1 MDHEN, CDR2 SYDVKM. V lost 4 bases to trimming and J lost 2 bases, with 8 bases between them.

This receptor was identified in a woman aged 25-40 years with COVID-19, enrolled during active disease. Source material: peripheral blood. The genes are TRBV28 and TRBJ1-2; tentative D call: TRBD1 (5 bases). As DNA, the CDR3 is TGTGCCAGCAGTTCTGGGGGGAACTATGGCTACACCTTC. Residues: CASSSGGNYGYTF.